Reported below is one T cell receptor (beta chain). Its cognate antigen is unknown. The time point is: baseline, week 1 (first vaccination visit). Treatment defined: pre-vaccination baseline after standard-of-care therapy. Donor tumors were new WHO grade 3 or 4 IDH1-mutant, ATRX-lost astrocytomas. The table came from immunoSEQ multiplex PCR; TCRdb's copy has only in-frame clones and leaves some out. The table includes roughly 51,000 clones, 80% to 90% detected once. The data stem from a study of a mutant IDH1 vaccine in newly diagnosed glioma. Study at large: Treated individuals were approximately 62% male and about 38% female, averaging about 40 years of age. General study results and limits: Evidence of vaccine-induced immune responses was documented in nearly 95% of patients. Pseudoprogression showed no apparent link to changes in top peripheral T cell clonotypes.

The CDR3 has 12 residues. Germline V gene sequence: CDR1 SGHTA, CDR2 FQGTGA. V was pared by 5 bases and J by 6 bases, with 11 bases between. The rearrangement joins TRBV7-3 to TRBJ2-7; maybe TRBD2 (6 bases). This clonotype originated in a middle-aged man with glioma. Sequencing used PBMCs, obtained from a glioma patient treated with radiotherapy, temozolomide or both. The CDR3 reads CASSAGAGEQYF. The DNA for the CDR3 is TGTGCCAGCAGCGCAGGAGCGGGCGAGCAGTACTTC. Full variable domain (remainder filled in from reference TRBV7-3 and TRBJ2-7): GAGVSQTPSNKVTEKGKYVELRCDPISGHTALYWYRQSLGQGPEFLIYFQGTGAADDSGLPNDRFFAVRPEGSVSTLKIQRTERGDSAVYLCASSAGAGEQYFGPGTRLTVT.